This T cell receptor (beta chain) was identified during a study of blood T cells in healthy people across ages. Sample-barcoded 5' priming and a J-beta primer mix drove a second PCR of about 6 to 12 cycles. TCRdb reprocessed the 5' RACE reads with MiXCR, giving one entry per CDR3 protein. The data show hundreds of thousands of distinct CDR3 sequences, roughly a quarter seen once. This CDR3 spans 16 amino acids. CDR1 and CDR2 (germline): MGHRA, YSYEKL. V gave up 1 base and J gave up 4 bases; unmatched junction bases: 10. In addition, the sample was reused for a study of T cells of mothers and their children.

The clonotype originates from a boy younger than 10 in good health. The chain recombines TRBV4-1 with TRBJ2-7; TRBD2 aligns across 7 bases. The specimen sequenced was blood. The CDR3 here is CASSQVRPGLRYEQYF. The CDR3 DNA reads as TGCGCCAGCAGCCAAGTGCGTCCGGGACTACGATACGAGCAGTACTTC.